This is a list of T cell receptor beta chains from one sample in a study of T cells in Graves' hyperthyroidism and ophthalmopathy. TCRdb re-analysed the multiplex PCR reads in MiXCR, keeping a single row per CDR3 protein. The profile shows more than 500,000 distinct CDR3 sequences, around 16% of them singletons. Sample: blood. All receptors derive from a woman aged 25 to 39 with Graves' ophthalmopathy. CDR3s include the opening cysteine and the closing phenylalanine or tryptophan. Each record gives: J gene, CDR3 length, V gene, D gene, clone size, CDR3 DNA, CDR3 protein. D genes are given only for firm matches. Not every row has a clone size; where given, it reads once, few, many or a size class.

>TRBJ1-2|11|TRBV5-1|NA|once
TGCGCCAGCAGCTCTATGACAGATTACACCTTC
CASSSMTDYTF
>TRBJ2-6|13|TRBV6-2/TRBV6-3|NA|NA
TGTGCCAGCGCCGCCTCTGGGGCCAACGTCCTGACTTTC
CASAASGANVLTF
>TRBJ1-1|14|TRBV20-1|NA|many
TGCAGTGCTAGACCACGACAGGACCCCACTGAAGCTTTCTTT
CSARPRQDPTEAFF
>TRBJ2-3|17|TRBV11-1|TRBD1|many
TGTGCCAGCAGCCAACGGGACAGGGATTTTGCCACAGATACGCAGTATTTT
CASSQRDRDFATDTQYF
>TRBJ2-1|15|TRBV28|TRBD2|NA
TGTGCCAGCAGTCCCGAGAGGCGGGAGGCGTCTGAGCAGTTCTTC
CASSPERREASEQFF
>TRBJ1-1|13|TRBV6-1|NA|few
TGTGCCAGCACCGTCGATAGGAACACTGAAGCTTTCTTT
CASTVDRNTEAFF
>TRBJ2-2|14|TRBV30|NA|few
TGTGCCTGGAAGTCAGATACGAACACCGGGGAGCTGTTTTTT
CAWKSDTNTGELFF
>TRBJ1-5|17|TRBV20-1|NA|many
TGCAGTGCTAGAGATCCCCTTGGGCAGGCCAAGGGACAGCCCCAGCATTTT
CSARDPLGQAKGQPQHF
>TRBJ2-1|14|TRBV28|NA|many
TGTGCCAGCAGAACTAGCATGGGTTACAATGAGCAGTTCTTC
CASRTSMGYNEQFF
>TRBJ2-7|13|TRBV20-1|TRBD2|many
TGCAGTGCTGGTGGCGGGAGGGCCTACGAGCAGTACTTC
CSAGGGRAYEQYF
>TRBJ2-3|15|TRBV27|NA|NA
TGTGCCAGCAGTGAATTTGGGGGGAGAGCAGATACGCAGTATTTT
CASSEFGGRADTQYF